This T cell receptor (beta chain) was identified in a study of blood T cells in healthy people across ages (dated by TCRdb to about 2015). Notes on the research overall: In model experiments, template switching captured about one uniquely barcoded TCR beta cDNA molecule for every two T cells. Four age groups were formed from the donors: young (average about 16 years), middle-aged (approximately 40), aged (over 55) and long-lived (roughly 81). For two donors (one aged 18 to 29 and one aged 80 or older), the study analyzed two additional independent replicas of 1 million unique cDNA reads from the same blood draw. To avoid experimental bias, donors of different ages were distributed randomly across sequencing lanes. Using deep sequencing normalized with unique cDNA molecular identifiers, the study measured how TCR beta repertoire diversity changes with age.

Many counts were recorded for this clonotype. It has no known antigen specificity. Base qualities are not provided; no much larger clone lies one nucleotide away. The library was produced with 5' RACE. TCRdb records Illumina HiSeq 2500 as the sequencer. A second about 7 to 12 cycle PCR used a sample-barcoded 5' primer and a J-beta primer mix. A template-switch 5' adaptor carrying 12 random nucleotides introduced a unique molecular identifier onto each TCR beta cDNA molecule. Each sample yielded at least 2.5 million CDR3-containing paired-end reads. The Mint cDNA synthesis kit, primed by a TRBC-specific oligonucleotide, was used to synthesize first-strand cDNA from all RNA. All cDNA was treated with uracil-DNA glycosylase and then went through a first 18-cycle PCR with the universal primers M1SS and BC2_uni_R. The original methods were these. Each sample was normalized by randomly selecting 1 million high-quality reads, each carrying a distinct molecular identifier. Reads with shared molecular identifiers were discarded instead of being binned into consensus sequences. CDR3 identification, clonotype clustering and error correction used MiTCR with a Q25 quality threshold and the strictest error-elimination algorithm. A nonparametric unseen species model using Euler transformation provided a lower-bound estimate of total TCR beta diversity. TCRdb ran its own pipeline on the public reads, namely fastp trimming at Q25 and MiXCR clone calling, and kept in-frame beta chains. Rows merge per CDR3 protein into single entries with the most common DNA and genes. TCRdb, rather than the study authors, made the V and J calls. For this sample there are hundreds of thousands of distinct CDR3 sequences; about 28% appear just once. Of the sample, approximately 15% falls within the top ten clones.

The donors were under 40 Caucasian individuals from Russia, aged roughly 6 to 90 years, who were systemically healthy. Each donor gave approximately 9.3 milliliters of peripheral blood, collected into EDTA-treated Vacutainer tubes. Ficoll-Paque density-gradient centrifugation was used to isolate PBMCs, with at least 6.5 million per sample. Trizol reagent was used to extract total RNA from the PBMCs, yielding at least 6 micrograms per sample. Naive CD45RAhigh/CD27high T cell percentages were measured by flow cytometry on a PBMC aliquot from every donor. Overall study outcomes, separate from this receptor: Estimates of total diversity based on one million sequenced T cells were considered lower bounds and underestimates. There was a strong correlation between observed TCR beta diversity and the percentage of naive T cells measured by flow cytometry. Because the CMV infection status of the donors was unknown, age-related changes in expanded clonotypes may potentially have been confounded. Since profiling was done on bulk unsorted PBMCs, naive and antigen-experienced compartments could not be conclusively compared. The long-lived group showed more naive CD4+ T cells, fewer expanded clones and increased TCR diversity than the aged group, suggesting age selection. Observed TCR beta diversity per million T cells fell roughly linearly with age, and a significant reduction was already apparent by age roughly 40.

Sequencing was done on a sample of blood. This sequence originates from a woman of 80 years or more in good health.

The DNA sequence is as follows: TGTGCCAGCAGGTCCGACAGGGGCGGGGATACGCAGTATTTT. The resulting protein is CASRSDRGGDTQYF. The chain uses TRBV12-3 or TRBV12-4 and TRBJ2-3; 8 middle bases align to TRBD1. Its CDR3 holds 14 amino acids, cysteine through phenylalanine. Of the read, only the CDR3 DNA is kept; its 42 bases are in frame from base 1. Relative to germline, V is missing 6 bases and J is missing 6 bases, with 8 bases of the junction outside any gene match.